Following are 10 T cell receptor beta chains from one sample sequenced in a study of blood T cell repertoires in COVID-19. Method: immunoSEQ multiplex PCR; TCRdb's copy keeps in-frame clones and lacks some. Of about 300,000 clones listed, around 90% are singletons. The sequenced sample was peripheral blood. The source is a man in his 70s with acute or convalescent COVID-19.

The chain uses TRBV30 and TRBJ1-2; D is perhaps TRBD1 (5 bases). The CDR3 length is 14 residues. V was clipped by 2 bases and J by 4 bases, with 14 bases between them. The germline V gene has CDR1 GTSNPN and CDR2 SVGIG (reference sequence). The CDR3 sequence: CAWSLQDAVYGYTF. CDR3 nucleotide sequence: TGTGCCTGGAGTCTACAGGACGCTGTCTATGGCTACACCTTC.

The J gene is TRBJ1-4, the V gene TRBV28; 10 bases map to TRBD1. CDR1 and CDR2 from the germline V gene are MDHEN and SYDVKM. This CDR3 comprises 14 residues. V lost 6 bases to trimming and J lost 8 bases; unmatched junction nucleotides: 6. CDR3 residues: CASRGGQGNEKLFF. Here the CDR3 DNA reads TGTGCCAGCAGGGGGGGACAGGGGAACGAAAAACTGTTTTTT.

On this clone: Within the sample, other DNA sequences also encode this same CDR3. This rearrangement joins TRBV7-2 to TRBJ1-6, with D hard to call. The CDR3 has 13 residues. Germline-derived CDR1 and CDR2 are SGHTA and FQGNSA. Trimming shortened V by 5 bases and J by 7 bases, and 9 bases separated the two germline ends. In DNA, the CDR3 is TGTGCCAGCAGCCTCTTAGCCAATTCACCCCTCCACTTT. Residues: CASSLLANSPLHF.

The chain employs TRBV2 and TRBJ1-1; weak D call: TRBD1 (5 bases). V lost 6 bases, J lost 4 bases, and 15 bases lay in between. CDR1 and CDR2 from the germline V gene are SNHLY and FYNNEI. The CDR3 sequence is 14 residues long. The CDR3 protein is CASSPLVGGTEAFF. The DNA for the CDR3 is TGTGCCAGCAGCCCCCTGGTCGGGGGCACTGAAGCTTTCTTT.

This clone was recorded a few times. The chain links TRBV6-5 to TRBJ1-1, with TRBD1 matching over 7 bases. CDR3 length: 12 residues. Germline CDR1 MNHEY, CDR2 SVGAGI. V dropped 6 bases and J dropped 8; count of bases not matched to a gene: 6. The CDR3 here is CASRGDSLEAFF. CDR3 DNA: TGTGCCAGCAGAGGGGACAGTTTAGAAGCTTTCTTT.

The rearrangement uses TRBV2 and TRBJ2-1; perhaps TRBD2 as D (6 bases). The CDR3 has 14 amino acids. The V end lost 0 bases, the J end lost 9 bases, and 12 bases lay between the germline ends. Germline CDR1 reads SNHLY; CDR2 reads FYNNEI. CDR3 bases: TGTGCCAGCAGTGAAGCGCTTCGGGGGACTGAGCAGTTCTTC. It encodes CASSEALRGTEQFF. Looking up the rest from reference TRBV2 and TRBJ2-1 gives the full variable domain: EPEVTQTPSHQVTQMGQEVILRCVPISNHLYFYWYRQILGQKVEFLVSFYNNEISEKSEIFDDQFSVERPDGSNFTLKIRSTKLEDSAMYFCASSEALRGTEQFFGPGTRLTVL.

The V call is TRBV7-8, the J call TRBJ2-1, with D unresolved. Germline values: CDR1 SGHVS, CDR2 FQNEAQ. The V end lost 4 bases, the J end lost 3 bases, and 10 bases lay between the germline ends. CDR3 length: 14 amino acids. The CDR3 loop reads CASSSTTLYNEQFF. The CDR3 DNA reads TGTGCCAGCAGCTCGACGACTCTCTACAATGAGCAGTTCTTC.

This chain joins TRBV27 and TRBJ2-1; 8 positions agree with TRBD2. The CDR3 is 16 amino acids. The ends lost 5 bases at V and 4 bases at J; junction bases unmatched: 10. CDR1 and CDR2 (germline): MNHEY, SMNVEV (reference sequence). For the CDR3, the DNA is TGTGCCAGCAGTATCCTCGGCGGGGGGACATACAATGAGCAGTTCTTC. This sequence encodes CASSILGGGTYNEQFF.

This clone is a singleton in its sample. V gene TRBV5-6 combines with J gene TRBJ2-5; 7 bases map to TRBD2. Germline CDR1 SGHDT, CDR2 YYEEEE. The CDR3 has 14 residues. J lost 7 bases, V lost 1 base, and 7 bases had no gene match. The CDR3 nucleotides are TGTGCCAGCAGCTTGACGACTAGCAGTAGGACCCAGTACTTC. Protein: CASSLTTSSRTQYF.

The chain has TRBV5-1 and TRBJ1-4, with a tentative D call TRBD1 (5 bases). CDR1 is SGHRS, CDR2 YFSETQ, per germline. The CDR3 extends over 15 amino acids. V was trimmed by 1 base and J by 5 bases, leaving 12 bases between them. The chain's CDR3 is CASSLNTGTNEKLFF. CDR3 DNA sequence: TGCGCCAGCAGCTTGAATACAGGCACGAATGAAAAACTGTTTTTT.